The entry below gives a single T cell receptor beta chain sequence along with its context. Its target is unknown. Trimming left V 0 bases short and J 8 bases short, with 7 bases between. The CDR3 runs 12 residues. Germline CDR1 reads LNHNV; CDR2 reads YYDKDF (reference sequence). These data originate in a study of OX40 agonist ivuxolimab in advanced cancers. About the research overall: Dose-escalation patients' cancers were hepatocellular carcinoma, melanoma, renal cell or head and neck cancer.

TCRdb keeps only in-frame clones here, not all; method: immunoSEQ multiplex PCR. The data show some 60,000 clones, with roughly nine tenths seen just once and more than 13% held by the top ten. Study results and limitations: Normalized expansion of T-cell clones was also low for some nonresponders. With doses of 0.1 to 3.0 mg/kg, CD4+ and CD8+ blood T cells had undergone clonal expansion by week 6. The study found that CD8+ T cells averaged more expanded clones than CD4+.

The chain links TRBV15 to TRBJ1-2; D not certain. This specimen consisted of CD4+ or CD8+ T cells sorted from blood, obtained in a trial of the OX40 agonist ivuxolimab. The TCR comes from an adult with an advanced solid tumor such as melanoma, head and neck, liver or kidney cancer. The CDR3 spells CATSRDGWGYTF. CDR3 nucleotide sequence: TGTGCCACCAGCAGAGATGGTTGGGGCTACACCTTC.